A single sample gave rise to the 7 T cell receptor beta chains below, sequenced in a study of shared clonotypes between healthy human individuals. Selected positively for CCR7 and CD45RO-negative, naive CD8 cells excluded terminally differentiated effector memory CD45RA+ cells. Clones were read by immunoSEQ multiplex PCR, and TCRdb kept only the in-frame ones, dropping some. The sample yields more than 2 million clones, around 93% seen once. Input material: naive CD8+ T cells from PBMCs. These receptors were collected from a man younger than 35 in good health. Some clones in this sample may be carry-over from other donors' samples.

CDR3 DNA sequence: TGTGCCAGCAGCACTATGACAGGGAACACTGAAGCTTTCTTT. Translated, it gives CASSTMTGNTEAFF. The genes are TRBV5-6 and TRBJ1-1; D may be TRBD1 (6 bases). The CDR3 is made up of 14 amino acids. CDR1 and CDR2 (germline): SGHDT, YYEEEE. Trimming shortened V by 4 bases and J by 1 base, and 11 bases separated the two germline ends.

The CDR3 sequence is CASAQGRAGELFF. CDR3 nucleotide sequence: TGTGCCAGCGCACAGGGGCGCGCCGGGGAGCTGTTTTTT. This chain uses TRBV6-4 with TRBJ2-2; 7 bases agree with TRBD1. CDR1 is MRHNA, CDR2 SNTAGT, per germline. The CDR3 is 13 amino acids. V dropped 8 bases and J dropped 6; count of bases not matched to a gene: 6.

The chain couples TRBV9 to TRBJ2-7, with a tentative D call TRBD1 (6 bases). From germline, CDR1 is SGDLS and CDR2 YYNGEE. The length of the CDR3 is 15 residues. Trimming took 0 bases from V and 5 from J, leaving 15 bases between them. The CDR3 spells CASSVGVRGNHEQYF. In DNA form, the CDR3 reads TGTGCCAGCAGCGTAGGTGTGAGGGGGAACCACGAGCAGTACTTC.

This rearrangement joins TRBV27 to TRBJ2-7; unclear D gene. The CDR3 is made up of 13 amino acids. Per the germline V gene, CDR1 is MNHEY and CDR2 is SMNVEV (reference sequence). Trimming left V 5 bases short and J 5 bases short, with 13 bases between. DNA of the CDR3: TGTGCCAGCAGTCCCCCGTTGACCGACGAGCAGTACTTC. It encodes CASSPPLTDEQYF.

The J gene is TRBJ2-7, the V gene TRBV18, with TRBD1 matching over 7 bases. V was clipped by 3 bases and J by 1 base; unmatched bases: 9. CDR3 length equals 16 residues. Germline CDR1 reads KGHSH; CDR2 reads LQKENI. CDR3 in DNA: TGTGCCAGCTCACCGGCCGGGACAGCCGAGTCCTACGAGCAGTACTTC. It specifies CASSPAGTAESYEQYF.

The chain is built from TRBV28 and TRBJ2-3; 8 bases match TRBD2. V lost 3 bases to trimming and J lost 2 bases; unmatched junction nucleotides: 7. The CDR3 sequence is 16 residues long. Germline V gives CDR1 MDHEN, CDR2 SYDVKM. CDR3 in amino acids: CASSLGGRWDTDTQYF. The CDR3 DNA sequence: TGTGCCAGCAGTTTGGGCGGGAGGTGGGACACAGATACGCAGTATTTT.

The rearrangement joins TRBV11-2 to TRBJ2-5, with a possible D match to TRBD2 (5 bases). Trimming pared 5 bases from V and 5 bases from J, leaving 18 bases between. CDR3 size: 15 residues. Germline-derived CDR1 and CDR2 are SGHAT and FQNNGV. This CDR3 reads CASSPVVVGEETQYF. CDR3 sequence (DNA): TGTGCCAGCAGCCCAGTCGTTGTTGGGGAGGAGACCCAGTACTTC.